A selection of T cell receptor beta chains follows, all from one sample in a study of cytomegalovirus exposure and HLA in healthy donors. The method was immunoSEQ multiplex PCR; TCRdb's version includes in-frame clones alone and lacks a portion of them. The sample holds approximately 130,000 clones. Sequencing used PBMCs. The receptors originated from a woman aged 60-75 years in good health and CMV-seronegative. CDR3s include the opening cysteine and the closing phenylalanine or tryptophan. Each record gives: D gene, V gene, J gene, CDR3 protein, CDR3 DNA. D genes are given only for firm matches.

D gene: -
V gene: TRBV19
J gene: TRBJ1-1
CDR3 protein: CASSTPGRVTEAFF
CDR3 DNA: TGTGCCAGTAGTACCCCTGGCAGGGTCACTGAAGCTTTCTTT

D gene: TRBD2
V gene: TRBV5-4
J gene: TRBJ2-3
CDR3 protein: CASSFRREGSTDTQYF
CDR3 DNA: TGTGCCAGCAGCTTCAGGCGGGAGGGGTCCACAGATACGCAGTATTTT

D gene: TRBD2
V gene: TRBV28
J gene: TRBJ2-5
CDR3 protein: CASSIAGAKETQYF
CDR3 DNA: TGTGCCAGCAGTATAGCGGGAGCCAAAGAGACCCAGTACTTC

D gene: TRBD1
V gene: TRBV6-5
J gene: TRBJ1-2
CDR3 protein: CASSYVAGGFYGYTF
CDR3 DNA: TGTGCCAGCAGTTACGTTGCAGGGGGCTTCTATGGCTACACCTTC

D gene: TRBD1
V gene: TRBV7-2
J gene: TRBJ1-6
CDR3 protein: CASSTGQGNSPLHF
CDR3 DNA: TGTGCCAGCAGTACCGGACAGGGTAATTCACCCCTCCACTTC

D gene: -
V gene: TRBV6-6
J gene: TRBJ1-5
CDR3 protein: CASNPSGGASNQPQHF
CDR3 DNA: TGTGCCAGCAACCCCAGCGGGGGCGCCAGCAATCAGCCCCAGCATTTT

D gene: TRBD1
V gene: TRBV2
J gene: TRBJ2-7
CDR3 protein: CASSSTGGQTQQYF
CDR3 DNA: TGTGCCAGCAGTTCGACAGGGGGGCAAACACAGCAGTACTTC

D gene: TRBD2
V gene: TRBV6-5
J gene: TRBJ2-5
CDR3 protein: CASSRREEETQYF
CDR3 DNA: TGTGCCAGCAGCCGGCGGGAGGAAGAGACCCAGTACTTC

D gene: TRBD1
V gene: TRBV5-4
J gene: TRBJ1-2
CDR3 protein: CASSPGTGVYGYTF
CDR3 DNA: TGTGCCAGCAGCCCGGGGACAGGGGTGTATGGCTACACCTTC

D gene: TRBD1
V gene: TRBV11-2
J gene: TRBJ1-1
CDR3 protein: CASSPDGTGGYRTEAFF
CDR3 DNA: TGTGCCAGCAGCCCCGATGGGACAGGGGGCTACCGGACTGAAGCTTTCTTT

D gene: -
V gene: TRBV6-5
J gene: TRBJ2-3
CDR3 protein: CASSYSNPRPDTQYF
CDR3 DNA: TGTGCCAGCAGTTACTCGAATCCTAGGCCAGATACGCAGTATTTT